What follows are 7 T cell receptor beta chains derived from one specimen sequenced in a study of Ad26.COV2.S vaccination and SARS-CoV-2 variants. Profiling relied on immunoSEQ multiplex PCR, and the TCRdb table lists in-frame clones only, not all of them. Of around 300,000 clones listed, 75% to 90% are singletons. Treatment reported: approximately 18 received Ad26.COV2.S at low or high dose, single or two shots; 5 received placebo; per-sample allocation not given. After the first vaccine or placebo injection, samples were drawn on day 63. Source: peripheral blood, taken in a trial of Ad26.COV2.S vaccine versus placebo. The receptors shown here come from a person aged 18 to 65 who received the Ad26.COV2.S COVID-19 vaccine or a placebo.

The rearrangement joins TRBV15 to TRBJ1-1; D is possibly TRBD1 (5 bases). The germline CDR1 and CDR2 sequences are LNHNV and YYDKDF (reference sequence). The CDR3 length is 15 residues. Trimming took 4 bases from V and 6 from J, leaving 18 bases between them. In DNA, the CDR3 is TGTGCCACCAGCAAAGGGACCCCAGCTGAGGCTGAAGCTTTCTTT. Protein: CATSKGTPAEAEAFF.

In its sample, this clone was seen once. The chain recombines TRBV27 with TRBJ1-1; D is possibly TRBD1 (5 bases). V gave up 5 bases and J gave up 0 bases, with 22 bases separating them. From germline, CDR1 is MNHEY and CDR2 SMNVEV (reference sequence). This CDR3 comprises 18 residues. This CDR3 is CASSPQTAGPSLNTEAFF. CDR3 sequence (DNA): TGTGCCAGCAGTCCCCAGACAGCGGGGCCCTCTCTGAACACTGAAGCTTTCTTT.

This clone appeared a single time. The CDR3 DNA reads TGTGCCAGCACTCGGCATCCTAAGGGGGGTCAGCCCCAGCATTTT. Translated: CASTRHPKGGQPQHF. The chain has TRBV6-5 and TRBJ1-5; D perhaps matches TRBD1 (6 bases). The CDR3 length is 15 residues. Trimming took off 7 bases at V and 6 bases at J, with 19 bases between the two ends. Germline-derived CDR1 and CDR2 are MNHEY and SVGAGI.

This clone has a handful of counts. The CDR3 coding sequence is TGCGCCAGCAGCCGGGACAGACAAGAGACCCAGTACTTC. Amino acids: CASSRDRQETQYF. The chain recombines TRBV10-1 with TRBJ2-5; 7 bases line up with TRBD1. V gave up 6 bases and J gave up 2 bases; unmatched junction bases: 3. This CDR3 spans 13 amino acids. Germline V CDR1 and CDR2: WNHNN, SYGVQD (reference sequence).

This clone was detected once. The chain recombines TRBV3-1 (or the pseudogene TRBV3-2) with TRBJ2-5, with TRBD1 matching 10 bases. The length of the CDR3 is 15 residues. CDR1 is LGHDT and CDR2 is YNNKEL in the germline V gene (reference sequence). The junction had 9 bases not matched to a gene; V was cut back by 6 bases and J by 5 bases. CDR3 nucleotide sequence: TGTGCCAGCAGACTCGGGACAGGGGTGGCCGAGACCCAGTACTTC. It translates to CASRLGTGVAETQYF.

The chain carries TRBV3-1 (or the pseudogene TRBV3-2) and TRBJ2-4, with 7 bases fitting TRBD2. CDR3 size: 17 residues. Trimming removed 1 base from V and 2 bases from J; junction bases left unmatched: 8. Germline V CDR1 and CDR2: LGHDT, YNNKEL (reference sequence). The CDR3 sequence: CASSQGLGLLPKNIQYF. In DNA, the CDR3 is TGTGCCAGCAGCCAAGGGCTGGGACTACTACCCAAAAACATTCAGTACTTC.

By frequency in the sample, this clone is large. This chain joins TRBV5-1 and TRBJ1-1; D uncertain. There are 13 residues in the CDR3. Germline V gene lookup returns CDR1 SGHRS and CDR2 YFSETQ. V was cut by 1 base and J by 5 bases, with 9 bases left in between. In DNA form, the CDR3 reads TGCGCCAGCAGCTTGAACCTGGGGACTGAAGCTTTCTTT. Translation gives CASSLNLGTEAFF.